Below, 26 T cell receptor beta chains from the same sample are listed, as sequenced in a study of shared clonotypes between healthy human individuals. Sequencing was performed with immunoSEQ multiplex PCR; in TCRdb, only in-frame clones are kept and a portion is missing. The repertoire includes roughly 2.1 million clones, roughly 91% of them detected once, and more than 1.5% sits in the top ten. Terminally differentiated effector memory CD45RA+ cells were excluded from the naive CD8 cells, which were CD45RO-negative and positively selected for CCR7. Sequencing was performed on naive CD8+ T cells from PBMCs. Receptor source: a man between 18 and 35 years old in good health. Some clones in this sample may be carry-over from other donors' samples.

CDR3 coding DNA: TGTGCCTGGAGTGTACGCAAGGTAGCGTGGCATGAGCAGTTCTTC. Its protein product is CAWSVRKVAWHEQFF. The J gene is TRBJ2-1, the V gene TRBV30; weak D call: TRBD2 (5 bases). V was shortened by 0 bases and J by 8 bases, with 17 bases between the two germline ends. CDR3 size: 15 residues. CDR1 GTSNPN and CDR2 SVGIG come from the germline V gene (reference sequence).

The chain has TRBV7-9 and TRBJ2-7, with 11 positions matching TRBD1. V was clipped by 1 base and J by 4 bases; unmatched bases: 9. This CDR3 is built from 17 residues. CDR1 SEHNR and CDR2 FQNEAQ come from the germline V gene (reference sequence). The CDR3 loop reads CASSLVPGQGASYEQYF. CDR3 DNA: TGTGCCAGCAGCTTAGTCCCTGGACAGGGGGCCTCGTACGAGCAGTACTTC.

This chain connects TRBV4-2 to TRBJ2-5; weak D call: TRBD2 (6 bases). The CDR3 length is 16 residues. Germline V gene sequence: CDR1 LGHNA, CDR2 YNFKEQ. Trimming took 0 bases from V and 0 from J, leaving 11 bases between them. CDR3 nucleotides: TGTGCCAGCAGCCAAGATTATCGGGAGCACCAAGAGACCCAGTACTTC. It specifies CASSQDYREHQETQYF.

The CDR3 region is CASSSRLGQLNTEAFF. The CDR3 DNA follows: TGTGCCAGCAGCTCTAGGCTGGGACAGCTGAACACTGAAGCTTTCTTT. This chain uses TRBV11-2 with TRBJ1-1; 7 bases fit TRBD1. Germline-derived CDR1 and CDR2 are SGHAT and FQNNGV. With V trimmed by 4 bases and J by 0 bases, 8 bases remained unmatched. The CDR3 is 16 amino acids.

With regard to this clone: A read error may produce the germline difference seen at one junction end. CDR3 DNA sequence: TGCAGCGTCGAAGGGACAGTGACTAGCGGGGGCTCCTACGAGCAGTACTTC. Its protein is CSVEGTVTSGGSYEQYF. The rearrangement joins TRBV29-1 to TRBJ2-7; the match to TRBD2 covers 12 bases. Looked up from germline, CDR1 is SQVTM and CDR2 is ANQGSEA. The CDR3 spans 17 residues.

The V and J genes are TRBV6-5 and TRBJ2-4, with 10 bases aligning to TRBD1. The CDR3 runs to 15 residues. The trim removed 4 bases at V and 7 bases at J, leaving 7 bases unmatched. Germline assignment: CDR1 MNHEY and CDR2 SVGAGI. CDR3 nucleotides: TGTGCCAGCAGTTCCCAGACAGGGGGCCTGAACATTCAGTACTTC. Encoded protein: CASSSQTGGLNIQYF.

This chain joins TRBV7-9 and TRBJ1-2; D remains ambiguous. Germline V gives CDR1 SEHNR, CDR2 FQNEAQ (reference sequence). V lost 1 base, J lost 2 bases, and 11 bases lay in between. The CDR3 runs to 15 residues. CDR3 nucleotides: TGTGCCAGCAGCTTAGAAAATGGCAGGAACTATGGCTACACCTTC. This encodes CASSLENGRNYGYTF.

This clone was observed once. The chain is built from TRBV6-5 and TRBJ2-1; 7 nucleotides align to TRBD2. With 2 bases clipped from V and 6 bases from J, the junction kept 7 bases outside the gene matches. This CDR3 spans 15 amino acids. Germline V gene sequence: CDR1 MNHEY, CDR2 SVGAGI. CDR3 DNA sequence: TGTGCCAGCAGTTACAAAGCGGGACCCGTCAATGAGCAGTTCTTC. It encodes CASSYKAGPVNEQFF.

The chain uses TRBV5-1 and TRBJ2-7; 8 bases fit TRBD2. J lost 2 bases, V lost 3 bases, and 16 bases had no gene match. This CDR3 has 18 amino acids. Looked up from germline, CDR1 is SGHRS and CDR2 is YFSETQ. This CDR3 reads CASSSGPGGDGHPYEQYF. The CDR3 DNA reads as TGCGCCAGCAGCTCGGGGCCGGGAGGGGATGGCCATCCCTACGAGCAGTACTTC.

The table lists this clone with a count of one. This sample includes further DNA sequences coding for the same CDR3. V gene TRBV5-6 combines with J gene TRBJ2-7; D remains ambiguous. V was clipped by 0 bases and J by 0 bases, with 4 bases between them. Per the germline V gene, CDR1 is SGHDT and CDR2 is YYEEEE. The CDR3 is 13 amino acids. CDR3 sequence (DNA): TGTGCCAGCAGCTTGGAAAGCTCCTACGAGCAGTACTTC. Translated, it gives CASSLESSYEQYF.

CDR3 protein: CASSFRDRVPSYEQYF. The DNA for the CDR3 is TGTGCCAGCAGTTTCCGGGACAGGGTTCCCTCCTACGAGCAGTACTTC. This sequence joins TRBV6-5 and TRBJ2-7; 9 bases fit TRBD1. V was pared by 4 bases and J by 0 bases, with 7 bases of the junction left unmatched. Germline CDR1 MNHEY, CDR2 SVGAGI. The CDR3 extends over 16 amino acids.

The chain couples TRBV19 to TRBJ2-1; D is unresolved. Trimming cost V 3 bases and J 4 bases, with 13 bases left between them. In germline, CDR1 is LNHDA, CDR2 SQIVND (reference sequence). The CDR3 loop spans 15 amino acids. The CDR3 is CASSIFAIPYNEQFF. DNA for the CDR3: TGTGCCAGTAGTATCTTTGCTATCCCGTACAATGAGCAGTTCTTC.

V is TRBV4-1 and J is TRBJ2-1; 11 bases map to TRBD2. Germline values: CDR1 MGHRA, CDR2 YSYEKL. This CDR3 region has 19 residues. V was clipped by 0 bases and J by 5 bases; unmatched bases: 12. The CDR3 DNA reads as TGCGCCAGCAGCCAAGATAGACTAGCGGGATACGGACGGGACAATGAGCAGTTCTTC. This translates into CASSQDRLAGYGRDNEQFF.

This clone was seen just once. The chain couples TRBV28 to TRBJ2-7; D is unresolved. This CDR3 comprises 15 residues. Germline V CDR1 and CDR2: MDHEN, SYDVKM. V was clipped by 6 bases and J by 5 bases, with 20 bases between them. The CDR3 nucleotides are TGTGCCAGCAGCCCTCCCCGAGATAGCTTCCACGAGCAGTACTTC. Encoded protein: CASSPPRDSFHEQYF.

This clone was counted once. This CDR3 reads CSVEEGGPPDTQYF. DNA of the CDR3: TGCAGCGTTGAAGAGGGGGGGCCCCCAGATACGCAGTATTTT. This chain connects TRBV29-1 to TRBJ2-3; D might be TRBD2 (7 bases). The CDR3 spans 14 residues. V was shortened by 0 bases and J by 4 bases, with 11 bases between the two germline ends. The germline V gene encodes CDR1 SQVTM and CDR2 ANQGSEA.

The CDR3, as DNA: TGTGCCAGCAGCCAAAGCCCCTTAATAATCAACTATGGCTACACCTTC. Translated, it gives CASSQSPLIINYGYTF. The gene calls are TRBV5-8 and TRBJ1-2; D unresolved. CDR1 and CDR2 (germline): SGHTS, YDEGEE. CDR3 length: 16 residues. V was shortened by 4 bases and J by 2 bases, with 18 bases between the two germline ends.

The rearrangement links TRBV10-3 to TRBJ2-1, with TRBD2 matching over 8 bases. CDR3 length equals 15 residues. CDR1 is ENHRY, CDR2 SYGVKD, per germline. The V and J ends lost 3 bases and 4 bases, in that order; junction bases with no gene match: 5. The CDR3 region has the DNA TGTGCCATCAGTGATGTAGCGGGACAATACAATGAGCAGTTCTTC. This encodes CAISDVAGQYNEQFF.

The chain couples TRBV4-1 to TRBJ2-3; D is ambiguous. CDR3 length equals 15 residues. Deletions cut 4 bases from V and 4 bases from J, with 15 bases between. The germline V gene has CDR1 MGHRA and CDR2 YSYEKL. CDR3 in amino acids: CASSPWTTLPDTQYF. The CDR3 DNA sequence: TGCGCCAGCAGCCCTTGGACGACCCTTCCAGATACGCAGTATTTT.

This sequence joins TRBV4-2 and TRBJ1-1; tentative D call: TRBD1 (5 bases). V gave up 1 base and J gave up 1 base, with 10 bases separating them. CDR1 and CDR2 (germline): LGHNA, YNFKEQ. The CDR3 length is 15 residues. DNA of the CDR3: TGTGCCAGCAGCCAAGGACCCGGGGGGAACACTGAAGCTTTCTTT. Its translation is CASSQGPGGNTEAFF.

V gene TRBV9 combines with J gene TRBJ2-7, with 8 bases lining up with TRBD2. Germline lookup yields CDR1 SGDLS and CDR2 YYNGEE. The CDR3 is 17 residues long. After removal of 0 bases from V and 2 bases from J, the junction contained 10 bases not matched to a gene. The CDR3 sequence is CASSVGRGTRETYEQYF. The CDR3 DNA follows: TGTGCCAGCAGCGTAGGTCGAGGGACTAGAGAGACCTACGAGCAGTACTTC.

The chain has TRBV27 and TRBJ2-3, with TRBD2 matching 10 bases. Germline CDR1 MNHEY, CDR2 SMNVEV (reference sequence). V dropped 3 bases and J dropped 6; count of bases not matched to a gene: 6. This CDR3 comprises 15 residues. The CDR3 coding sequence is TGTGCCAGCAGTTTTCTAGCGGGAGCAGGGGATACGCAGTATTTT. It specifies CASSFLAGAGDTQYF.

J is TRBJ2-7 and V is TRBV11-2; no clear D gene. V was trimmed by 3 bases and J by 2 bases, leaving 11 bases between them. The germline CDR1 and CDR2 sequences are SGHAT and FQNNGV. The CDR3 extends over 14 amino acids. This CDR3 reads CASSFIRGAYEQYF. The CDR3 DNA is TGTGCCAGCAGCTTTATCCGCGGCGCCTACGAGCAGTACTTC.

V gene TRBV29-1 combines with J gene TRBJ1-1, with no clear D. V gave up 3 bases and J gave up 1 base, with 12 bases separating them. Germline V gives CDR1 SQVTM, CDR2 ANQGSEA. CDR3 length: 14 amino acids. The CDR3 here is CSVDFYVGNTEAFF. The DNA for the CDR3 is TGCAGCGTTGATTTTTACGTCGGGAACACTGAAGCTTTCTTT.

The rearrangement uses TRBV28 and TRBJ2-2, with 7 bases fitting TRBD2. The CDR3 totals 23 residues. V shed 3 bases, J shed 5 bases, and the junction held 30 bases outside the gene matches. The germline V gene encodes CDR1 MDHEN and CDR2 SYDVKM. In DNA, the CDR3 is TGTGCCAGCAGTTTGGTGGGCTTGGGGGACTACACCATGAACACCGGTGTGACCGGGGAGCTGTTTTTT. Protein: CASSLVGLGDYTMNTGVTGELFF.

The chain employs TRBV19 and TRBJ2-7, with D perhaps TRBD1 or TRBD2 (6 bases each). Trimming shortened V by 2 bases and J by 4 bases, and 15 bases separated the two germline ends. Per the germline V gene, CDR1 is LNHDA and CDR2 is SQIVND (reference sequence). CDR3 size: 15 residues. CDR3 sequence reads: CASSIWGAEAYEQYF. The CDR3, as DNA: TGTGCCAGTAGTATATGGGGGGCCGAAGCGTACGAGCAGTACTTC.

The rearrangement links TRBV15 to TRBJ2-2; a possible D gene is TRBD2 (7 bases). V lost 4 bases to trimming and J lost 4 bases, with 25 bases between them. The CDR3 extends over 19 amino acids. Germline CDR1 and CDR2: LNHNV and YYDKDF (reference sequence). CDR3 in DNA: TGTGCCACCAGCAACAGGGACGGGGGGAAGAGATGGGCCACCGGGGAGCTGTTTTTT. It is translated as CATSNRDGGKRWATGELFF.